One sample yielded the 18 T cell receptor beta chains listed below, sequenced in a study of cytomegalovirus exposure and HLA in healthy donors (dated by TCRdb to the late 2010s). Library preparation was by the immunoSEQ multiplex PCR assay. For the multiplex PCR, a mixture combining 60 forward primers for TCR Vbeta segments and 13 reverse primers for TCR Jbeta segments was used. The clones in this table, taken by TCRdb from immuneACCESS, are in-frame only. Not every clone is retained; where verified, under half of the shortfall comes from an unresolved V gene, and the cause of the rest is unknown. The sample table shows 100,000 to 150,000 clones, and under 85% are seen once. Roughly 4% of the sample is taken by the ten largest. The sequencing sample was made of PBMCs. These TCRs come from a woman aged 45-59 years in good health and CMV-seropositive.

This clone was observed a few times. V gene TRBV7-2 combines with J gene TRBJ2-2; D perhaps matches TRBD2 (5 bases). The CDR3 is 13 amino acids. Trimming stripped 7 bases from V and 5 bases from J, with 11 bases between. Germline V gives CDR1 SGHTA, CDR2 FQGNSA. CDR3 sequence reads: CASIGERTGELFF. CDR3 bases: TGTGCCAGCATTGGGGAGAGAACCGGGGAGCTGTTTTTT.

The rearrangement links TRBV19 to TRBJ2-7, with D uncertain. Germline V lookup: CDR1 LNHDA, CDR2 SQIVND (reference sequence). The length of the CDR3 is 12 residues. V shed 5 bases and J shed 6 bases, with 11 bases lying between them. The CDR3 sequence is CASSGPTSEQYF. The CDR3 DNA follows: TGTGCCAGTAGTGGGCCTACCAGCGAGCAGTACTTC.

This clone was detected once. This CDR3 is CASSLEIRDRVTDTQYF. The CDR3 DNA follows: TGTGCCAGCAGCCTCGAAATCCGGGACAGGGTCACAGATACGCAGTATTTT. The chain employs TRBV7-9 and TRBJ2-3; 9 bases align to TRBD1. V gave up 5 bases and J gave up 2 bases; unmatched junction bases: 11. Germline V gene data show CDR1 as SEHNR and CDR2 as FQNEAQ (reference sequence). This CDR3 spans 17 amino acids. Full variable domain (remainder filled in from reference TRBV7-9 and TRBJ2-3): DTGVSQNPRHKITKRGQNVTFRCDPISEHNRLYWYRQTLGQGPEFLTYFQNEAQLEKSRLLSDRFSAERPKGSFSTLEIQRTEQGDSAMYLCASSLEIRDRVTDTQYFGPGTRLTVL.

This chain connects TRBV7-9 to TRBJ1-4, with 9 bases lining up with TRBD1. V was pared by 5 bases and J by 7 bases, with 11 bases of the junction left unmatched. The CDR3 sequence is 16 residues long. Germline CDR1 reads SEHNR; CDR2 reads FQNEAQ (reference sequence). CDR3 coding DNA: TGTGCCAGCAGCCAAGACGTGGACAGGGGTAGTGAAAAACTGTTTTTT. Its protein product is CASSQDVDRGSEKLFF.

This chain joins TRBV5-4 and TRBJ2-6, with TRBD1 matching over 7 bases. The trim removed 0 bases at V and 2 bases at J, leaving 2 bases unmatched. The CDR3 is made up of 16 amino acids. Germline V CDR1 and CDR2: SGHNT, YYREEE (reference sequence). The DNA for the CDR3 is TGTGCCAGCAGCTTGGTCCAGGGGGCTGGGGCCAACGTCCTGACTTTC. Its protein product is CASSLVQGAGANVLTF.

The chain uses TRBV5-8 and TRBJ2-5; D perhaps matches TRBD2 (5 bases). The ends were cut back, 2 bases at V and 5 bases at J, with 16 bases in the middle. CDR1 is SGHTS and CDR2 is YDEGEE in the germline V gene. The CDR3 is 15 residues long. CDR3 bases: TGTGCCAGCAGCTTCGTAGTCACGGGGAAGGAGACCCAGTACTTC. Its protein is CASSFVVTGKETQYF. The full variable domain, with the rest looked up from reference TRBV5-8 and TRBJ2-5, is EAGVTQSPTHLIKTRGQQATLRCSPISGHTSVYWYQQALGLGLQFLLWYDEGEERNRGNFPPRFSGRQFPNYSSELNVNALELEDSALYLCASSFVVTGKETQYFGPGTRLLVL.

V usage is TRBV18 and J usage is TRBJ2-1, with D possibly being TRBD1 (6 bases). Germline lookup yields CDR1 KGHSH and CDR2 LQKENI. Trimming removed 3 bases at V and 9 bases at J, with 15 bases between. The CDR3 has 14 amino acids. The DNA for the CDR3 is TGTGCCAGCTCACCCGGACAGCCGGCGGGTGAGCAGTTCTTC. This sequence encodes CASSPGQPAGEQFF.

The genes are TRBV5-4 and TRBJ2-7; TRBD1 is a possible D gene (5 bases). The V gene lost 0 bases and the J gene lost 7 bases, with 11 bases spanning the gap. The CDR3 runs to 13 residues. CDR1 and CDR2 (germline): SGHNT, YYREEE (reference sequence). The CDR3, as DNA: TGTGCCAGCAGCTTGGAGGGGCCGCGGGAGCAGTACTTC. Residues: CASSLEGPREQYF.

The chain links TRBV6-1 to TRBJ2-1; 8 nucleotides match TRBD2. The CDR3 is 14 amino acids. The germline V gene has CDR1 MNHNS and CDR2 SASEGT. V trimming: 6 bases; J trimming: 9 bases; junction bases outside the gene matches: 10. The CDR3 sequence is CASRVRGGRSEQFF. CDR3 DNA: TGTGCCAGCAGAGTCCGGGGGGGGAGGAGTGAGCAGTTCTTC.

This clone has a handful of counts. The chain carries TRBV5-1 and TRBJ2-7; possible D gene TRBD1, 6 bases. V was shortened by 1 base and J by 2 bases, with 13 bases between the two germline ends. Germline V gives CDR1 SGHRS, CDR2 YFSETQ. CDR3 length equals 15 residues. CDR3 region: CASSLLGQRTYEQYF. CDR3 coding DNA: TGCGCCAGCAGCTTGCTAGGACAGCGAACCTACGAGCAGTACTTC.

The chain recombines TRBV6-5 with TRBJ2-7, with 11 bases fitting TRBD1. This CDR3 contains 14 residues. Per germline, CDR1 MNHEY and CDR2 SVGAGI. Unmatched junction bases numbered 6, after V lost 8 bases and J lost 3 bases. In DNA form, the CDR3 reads TGTGCCAGCGGTGCCGGGACAGGGGGCTACGAGCAGTACTTC. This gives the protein CASGAGTGGYEQYF.

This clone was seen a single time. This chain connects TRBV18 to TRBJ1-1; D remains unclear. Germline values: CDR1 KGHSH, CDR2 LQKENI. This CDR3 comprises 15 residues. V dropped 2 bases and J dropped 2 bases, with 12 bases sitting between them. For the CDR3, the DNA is TGTGCCAGCTCACCAAACCCCCAAGCTAACACTGAAGCTTTCTTT. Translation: CASSPNPQANTEAFF.

CDR3 sequence reads: CASSTHGGGVGYTF. The DNA of the CDR3 is TGTGCCAGCAGTACCCATGGAGGGGGCGTCGGCTACACCTTC. This rearrangement joins TRBV27 to TRBJ1-2, with TRBD1 matching over 7 bases. The CDR3 length is 14 residues. The germline V gene has CDR1 MNHEY and CDR2 SMNVEV (reference sequence). The trim removed 5 bases at V and 8 bases at J, leaving 11 bases unmatched.

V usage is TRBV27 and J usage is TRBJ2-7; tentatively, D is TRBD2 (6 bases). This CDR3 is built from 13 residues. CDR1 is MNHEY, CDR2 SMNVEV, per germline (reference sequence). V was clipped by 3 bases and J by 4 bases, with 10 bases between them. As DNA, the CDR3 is TGTGCCAGCAGTTTCGGAGGGACGTACGAGCAGTACTTC. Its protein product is CASSFGGTYEQYF.

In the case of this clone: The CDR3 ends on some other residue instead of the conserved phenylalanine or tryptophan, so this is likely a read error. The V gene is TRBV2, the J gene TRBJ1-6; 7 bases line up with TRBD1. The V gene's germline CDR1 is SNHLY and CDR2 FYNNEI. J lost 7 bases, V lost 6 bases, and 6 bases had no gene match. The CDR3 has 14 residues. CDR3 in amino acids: CASRGQASNSPLHL. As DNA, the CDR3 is TGTGCCAGCAGAGGACAGGCATCAAATTCACCCCTCCACCTT.

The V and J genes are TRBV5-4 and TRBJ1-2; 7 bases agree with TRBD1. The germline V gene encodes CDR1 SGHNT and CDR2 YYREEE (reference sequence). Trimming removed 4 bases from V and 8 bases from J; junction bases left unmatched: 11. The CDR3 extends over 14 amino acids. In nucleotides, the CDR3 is TGTGCCAGCAGCCGGGACAGCACACGGGAGGGCTACACCTTC. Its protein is CASSRDSTREGYTF.

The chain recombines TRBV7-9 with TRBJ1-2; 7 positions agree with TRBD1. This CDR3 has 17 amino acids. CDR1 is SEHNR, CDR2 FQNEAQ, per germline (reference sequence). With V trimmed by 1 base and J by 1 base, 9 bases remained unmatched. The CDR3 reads CASSLGSGTDLNYGYTF. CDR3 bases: TGTGCCAGCAGCTTAGGTTCCGGGACAGACCTTAACTATGGCTACACCTTC.

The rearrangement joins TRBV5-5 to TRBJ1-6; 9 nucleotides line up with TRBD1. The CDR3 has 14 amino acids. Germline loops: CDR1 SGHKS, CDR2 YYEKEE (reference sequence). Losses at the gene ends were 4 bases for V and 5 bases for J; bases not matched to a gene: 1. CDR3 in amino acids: CASSRQGDNSPLHF. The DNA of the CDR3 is TGTGCCAGCAGCCGACAGGGGGATAATTCACCCCTCCACTTT.